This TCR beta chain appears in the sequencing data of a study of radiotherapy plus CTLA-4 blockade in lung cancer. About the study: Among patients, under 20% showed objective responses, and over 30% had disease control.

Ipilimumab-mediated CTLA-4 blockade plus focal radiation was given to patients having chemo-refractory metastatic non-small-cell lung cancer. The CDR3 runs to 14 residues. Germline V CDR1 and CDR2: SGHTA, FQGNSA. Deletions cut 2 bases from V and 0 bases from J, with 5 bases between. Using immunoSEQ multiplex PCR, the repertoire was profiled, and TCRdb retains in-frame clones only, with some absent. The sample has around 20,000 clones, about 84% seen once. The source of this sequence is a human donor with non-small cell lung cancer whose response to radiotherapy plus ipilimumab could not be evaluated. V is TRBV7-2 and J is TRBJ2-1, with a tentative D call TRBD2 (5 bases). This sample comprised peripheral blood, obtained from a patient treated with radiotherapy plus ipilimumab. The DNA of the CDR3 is TGTGCCAGCAGCTTACGGGGCTCCTACAATGAGCAGTTCTTC. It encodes CASSLRGSYNEQFF. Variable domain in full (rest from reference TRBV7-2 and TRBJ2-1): GAGVSQSPSNKVTEKGKDVELRCDPISGHTALYWYRQSLGQGLEFLIYFQGNSAPDKSGLPSDRFSAERTGGSVSTLTIQRTQQEDSAVYLCASSLRGSYNEQFFGPGTRLTVL.